A single sample gave rise to the 3 T cell receptor beta chains below, sequenced in a study of T cells and Merkel cell carcinoma outcomes. TCRdb's table, derived via immunoSEQ multiplex PCR, lists solely in-frame clones and lacks some. The sample holds about 9,200 clones, 80% to 90% seen once. Sequences were obtained from tumor tissue from Merkel cell carcinoma. Receptor source: a human donor with Merkel cell carcinoma.

The chain is built from TRBV11-2 and TRBJ1-3; D might be TRBD1 (6 bases). The CDR3 loop spans 14 amino acids. Trimming took off 8 bases at V and 4 bases at J, with 15 bases between the two ends. CDR1 is SGHAT and CDR2 is FQNNGV in the germline V gene. In DNA, the CDR3 is TGTGCCAGCCAATCCCAGGGGCGCGGAAACACCATATATTTT. Translating gives CASQSQGRGNTIYF.

The rearrangement links TRBV29-1 to TRBJ2-1; possible D gene TRBD1, 5 bases. The CDR3 has 14 residues. Germline CDR1 is SQVTM and CDR2 is ANQGSEA. Trimming took off 6 bases at V and 9 bases at J, with 21 bases between the two ends. CDR3 coding DNA: TGCAGCGTGCCCCAGGGAACGGTATGGGGTGAGCAGTTCTTC. Encoded protein: CSVPQGTVWGEQFF.

This clone was detected a few times. The chain couples TRBV6-5 to TRBJ1-6; D is uncertain. Germline assignment: CDR1 MNHEY and CDR2 SVGAGI. This CDR3 has 13 amino acids. The ends were cut back, 6 bases at V and 5 bases at J, with 8 bases in the middle. The CDR3 is CASRPTDNSPLHF. The CDR3 nucleotides read TGTGCCAGCAGACCCACCGATAATTCACCCCTCCACTTT.